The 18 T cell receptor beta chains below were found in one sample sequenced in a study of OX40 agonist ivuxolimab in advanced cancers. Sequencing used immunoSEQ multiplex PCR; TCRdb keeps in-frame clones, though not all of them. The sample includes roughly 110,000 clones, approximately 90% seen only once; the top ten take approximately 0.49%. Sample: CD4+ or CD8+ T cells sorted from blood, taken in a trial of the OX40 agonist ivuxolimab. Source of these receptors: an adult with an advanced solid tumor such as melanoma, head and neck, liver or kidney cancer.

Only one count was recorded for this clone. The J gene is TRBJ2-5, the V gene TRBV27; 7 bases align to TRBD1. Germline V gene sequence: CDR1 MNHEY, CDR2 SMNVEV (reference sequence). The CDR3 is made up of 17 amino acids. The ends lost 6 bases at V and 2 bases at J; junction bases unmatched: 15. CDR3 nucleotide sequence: TGTGCCAGCAGGGGAAGGGGGCAGGGAACTATTCAAGAGACCCAGTACTTC. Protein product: CASRGRGQGTIQETQYF.

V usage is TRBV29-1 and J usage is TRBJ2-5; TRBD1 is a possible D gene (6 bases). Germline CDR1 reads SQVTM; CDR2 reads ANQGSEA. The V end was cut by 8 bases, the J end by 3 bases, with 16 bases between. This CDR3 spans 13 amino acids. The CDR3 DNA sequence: TGCAGCATAAGAGGGAACAGGGAAGAGACCCAGTACTTC. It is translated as CSIRGNREETQYF.

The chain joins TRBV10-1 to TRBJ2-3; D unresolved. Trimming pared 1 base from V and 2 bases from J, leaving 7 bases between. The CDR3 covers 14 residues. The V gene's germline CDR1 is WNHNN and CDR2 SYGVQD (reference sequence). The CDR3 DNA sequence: TGCGCCAGCAGTGAGTTCGGCTCCACAGATACGCAGTATTTT. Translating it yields CASSEFGSTDTQYF.

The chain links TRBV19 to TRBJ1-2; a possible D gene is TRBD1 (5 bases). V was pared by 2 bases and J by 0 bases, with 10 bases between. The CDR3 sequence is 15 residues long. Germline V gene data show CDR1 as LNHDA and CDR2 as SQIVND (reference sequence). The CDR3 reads CASSINRGANYGYTF. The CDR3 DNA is TGTGCCAGTAGTATAAATAGGGGAGCTAACTATGGCTACACCTTC.

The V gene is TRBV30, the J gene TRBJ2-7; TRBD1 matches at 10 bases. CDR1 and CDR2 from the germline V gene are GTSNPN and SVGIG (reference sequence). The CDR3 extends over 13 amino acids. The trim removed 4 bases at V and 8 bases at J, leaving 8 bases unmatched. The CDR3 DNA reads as TGTGCCTGGACCGGGACAGGGGTCTGGAAGCAGTACTTC. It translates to CAWTGTGVWKQYF.

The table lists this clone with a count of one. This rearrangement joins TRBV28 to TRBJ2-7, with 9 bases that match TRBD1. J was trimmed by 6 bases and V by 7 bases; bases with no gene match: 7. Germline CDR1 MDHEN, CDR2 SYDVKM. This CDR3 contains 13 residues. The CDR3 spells CASTPGQGGEQYF. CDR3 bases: TGTGCCAGCACCCCGGGACAGGGAGGCGAGCAGTACTTC.

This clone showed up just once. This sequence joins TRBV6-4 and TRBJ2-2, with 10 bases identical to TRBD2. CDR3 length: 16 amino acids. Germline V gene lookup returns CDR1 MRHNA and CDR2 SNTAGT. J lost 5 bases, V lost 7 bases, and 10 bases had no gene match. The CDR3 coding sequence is TGTGCCAGCACCCCGGGAGCGGGGGGGCGAACCGGGGAGCTGTTTTTT. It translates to CASTPGAGGRTGELFF.

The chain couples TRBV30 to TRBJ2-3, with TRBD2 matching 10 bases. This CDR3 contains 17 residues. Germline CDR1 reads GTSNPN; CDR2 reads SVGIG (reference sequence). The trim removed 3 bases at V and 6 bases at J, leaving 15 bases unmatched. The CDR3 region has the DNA TGTGCCTGGAGCCCCTCCCCAGCGGGGGGGCGGAAGGATACGCAGTATTTT. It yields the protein CAWSPSPAGGRKDTQYF.

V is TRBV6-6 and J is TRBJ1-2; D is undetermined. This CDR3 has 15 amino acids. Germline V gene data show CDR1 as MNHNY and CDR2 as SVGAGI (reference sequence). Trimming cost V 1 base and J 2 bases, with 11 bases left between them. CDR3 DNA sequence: TGTGCCAGCAGTTACTTGGCGGACGGCAACTATGGCTACACCTTC. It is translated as CASSYLADGNYGYTF.

CDR3 in amino acids: CASRSPGLAFTGELFF. The CDR3 DNA is TGTGCCAGCAGATCCCCGGGACTAGCTTTCACCGGGGAGCTGTTTTTT. The V gene is TRBV28, the J gene TRBJ2-2; 9 bases fit TRBD2. The ends lost 6 bases at V and 4 bases at J; junction bases unmatched: 9. The CDR3 has 16 residues. Per the germline V gene, CDR1 is MDHEN and CDR2 is SYDVKM.

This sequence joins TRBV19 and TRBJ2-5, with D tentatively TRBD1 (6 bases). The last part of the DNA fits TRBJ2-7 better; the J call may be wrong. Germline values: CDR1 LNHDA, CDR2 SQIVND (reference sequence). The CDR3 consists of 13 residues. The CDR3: CASRFAQGYEQYF. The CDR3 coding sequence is TGTGCCAGTAGGTTCGCACAGGGCTACGAGCAGTACTTC.

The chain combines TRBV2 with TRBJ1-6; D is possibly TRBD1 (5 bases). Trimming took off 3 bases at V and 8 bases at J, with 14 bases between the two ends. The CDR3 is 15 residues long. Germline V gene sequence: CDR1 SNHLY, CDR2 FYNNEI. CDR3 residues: CASSEGQGSYSPLHF. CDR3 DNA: TGTGCCAGCAGTGAGGGGCAGGGAAGTTATTCACCCCTCCACTTT.

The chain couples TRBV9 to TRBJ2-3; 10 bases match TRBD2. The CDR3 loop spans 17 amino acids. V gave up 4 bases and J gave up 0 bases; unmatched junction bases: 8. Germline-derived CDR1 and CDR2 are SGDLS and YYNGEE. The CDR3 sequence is CASSLSAGGLSTDTQYF. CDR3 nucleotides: TGTGCCAGCAGCCTCTCAGCGGGGGGGCTTAGCACAGATACGCAGTATTTT.

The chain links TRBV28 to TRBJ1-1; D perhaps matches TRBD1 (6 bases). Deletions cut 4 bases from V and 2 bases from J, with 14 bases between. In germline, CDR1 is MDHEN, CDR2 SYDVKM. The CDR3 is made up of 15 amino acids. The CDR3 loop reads CASSSGGGVNTEAFF. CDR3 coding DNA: TGTGCCAGCAGTTCCGGAGGGGGGGTCAACACTGAAGCTTTCTTT.

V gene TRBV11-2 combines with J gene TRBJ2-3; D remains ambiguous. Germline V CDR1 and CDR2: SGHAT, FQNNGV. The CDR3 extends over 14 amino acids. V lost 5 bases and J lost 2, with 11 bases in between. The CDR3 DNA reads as TGTGCCAGCAGCCCGGACGGTTTCACAGATACGCAGTATTTT. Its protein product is CASSPDGFTDTQYF. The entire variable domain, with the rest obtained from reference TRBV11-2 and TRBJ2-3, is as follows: EAGVAQSPRYKIIEKRQSVAFWCNPISGHATLYWYQQILGQGPKLLIQFQNNGVVDDSQLPKDRFSAERLKGVDSTLKIQPAKLEDSAVYLCASSPDGFTDTQYFGPGTRLTVL.

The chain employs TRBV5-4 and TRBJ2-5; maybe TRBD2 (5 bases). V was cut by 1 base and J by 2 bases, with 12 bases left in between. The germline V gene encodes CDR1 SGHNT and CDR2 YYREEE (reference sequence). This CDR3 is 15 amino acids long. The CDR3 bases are TGTGCCAGCAGCTTGATTAGCGCCCAACAAGAGACCCAGTACTTC. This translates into CASSLISAQQETQYF.

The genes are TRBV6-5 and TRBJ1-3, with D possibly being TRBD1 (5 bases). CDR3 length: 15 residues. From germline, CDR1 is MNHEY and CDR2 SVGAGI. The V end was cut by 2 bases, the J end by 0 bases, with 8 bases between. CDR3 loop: CASSYGAISGNTIYF. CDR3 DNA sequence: TGTGCCAGCAGTTACGGGGCCATCTCTGGAAACACCATATATTTT.

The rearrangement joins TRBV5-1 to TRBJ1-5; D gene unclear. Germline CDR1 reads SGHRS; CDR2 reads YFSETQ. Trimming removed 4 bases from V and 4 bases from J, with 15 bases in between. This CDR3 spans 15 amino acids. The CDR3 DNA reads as TGCGCCAGCAGCCCCCTACCTGATAAAAATCAGCCCCAGCATTTT. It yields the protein CASSPLPDKNQPQHF.